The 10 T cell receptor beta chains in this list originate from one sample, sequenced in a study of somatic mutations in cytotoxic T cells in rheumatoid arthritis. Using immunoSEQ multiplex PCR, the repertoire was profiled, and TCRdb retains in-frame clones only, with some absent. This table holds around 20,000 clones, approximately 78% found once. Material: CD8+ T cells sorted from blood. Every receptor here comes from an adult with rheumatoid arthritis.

In nucleotides, the CDR3 is TGCAGCGTTGAAGGGTCCCCGACCCTCTGGGGAGGGACGCAGTATTTT. Translation: CSVEGSPTLWGGTQYF. This chain joins TRBV29-1 and TRBJ2-3, with 7 bases that match TRBD2. Germline values: CDR1 SQVTM, CDR2 ANQGSEA. The CDR3 loop spans 16 amino acids. V lost 1 base to trimming and J lost 9 bases; unmatched junction nucleotides: 16.

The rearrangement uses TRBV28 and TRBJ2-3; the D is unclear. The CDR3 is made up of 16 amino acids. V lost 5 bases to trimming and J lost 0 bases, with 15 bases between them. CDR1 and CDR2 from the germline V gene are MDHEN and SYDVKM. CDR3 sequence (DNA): TGTGCCAGCAGTCCCCGCGGACGAGATAGCACAGATACGCAGTATTTT. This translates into CASSPRGRDSTDTQYF.

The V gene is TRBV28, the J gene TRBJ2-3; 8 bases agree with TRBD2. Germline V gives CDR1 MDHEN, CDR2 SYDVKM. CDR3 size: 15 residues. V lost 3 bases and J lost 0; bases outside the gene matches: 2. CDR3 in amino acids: CASSLASGSTDTQYF. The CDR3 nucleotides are TGTGCCAGCAGTTTGGCTAGCGGGAGCACAGATACGCAGTATTTT.

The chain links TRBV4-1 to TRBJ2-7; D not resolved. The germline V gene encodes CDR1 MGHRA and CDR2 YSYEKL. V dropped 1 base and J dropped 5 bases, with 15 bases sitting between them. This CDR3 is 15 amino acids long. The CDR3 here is CASSQVGRRDHEQYF. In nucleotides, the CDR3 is TGCGCCAGCAGCCAAGTCGGTCGTAGAGACCACGAGCAGTACTTC.

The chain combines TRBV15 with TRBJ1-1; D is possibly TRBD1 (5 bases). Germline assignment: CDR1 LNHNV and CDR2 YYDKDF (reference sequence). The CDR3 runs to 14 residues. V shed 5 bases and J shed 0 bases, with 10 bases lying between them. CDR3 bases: TGTGCCACCAGCCTACGGACACTGAACACTGAAGCTTTCTTT. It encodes CATSLRTLNTEAFF.

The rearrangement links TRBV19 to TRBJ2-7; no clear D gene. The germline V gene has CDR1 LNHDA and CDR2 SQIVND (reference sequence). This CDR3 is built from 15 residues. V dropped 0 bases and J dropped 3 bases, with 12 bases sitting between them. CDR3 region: CASSIDHYQYYEQYF. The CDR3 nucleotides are TGTGCCAGTAGTATAGATCATTACCAGTACTACGAGCAGTACTTC.

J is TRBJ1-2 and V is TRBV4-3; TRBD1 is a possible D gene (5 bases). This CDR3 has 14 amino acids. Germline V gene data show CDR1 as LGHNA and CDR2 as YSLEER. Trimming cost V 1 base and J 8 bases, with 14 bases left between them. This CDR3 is CASSQGARVIGYTF. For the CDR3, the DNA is TGCGCCAGCAGCCAAGGGGCCAGGGTGATCGGCTACACCTTC.

The CDR3 spells CASSLPGSRGLVGTEAFF. Written as DNA, the CDR3 is TGTGCCAGCAGCTTGCCGGGCTCTAGGGGCCTGGTTGGGACTGAAGCTTTCTTT. The chain joins TRBV5-5 to TRBJ1-1, with TRBD1 as a possible D gene (5 bases). CDR1 is SGHKS and CDR2 is YYEKEE in the germline V gene (reference sequence). This CDR3 region has 18 residues. V dropped 1 base and J dropped 5 bases, with 24 bases sitting between them.

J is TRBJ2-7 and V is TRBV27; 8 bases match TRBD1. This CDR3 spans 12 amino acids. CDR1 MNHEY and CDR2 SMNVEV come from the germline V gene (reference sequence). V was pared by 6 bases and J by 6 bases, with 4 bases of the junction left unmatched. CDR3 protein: CASSLTGGEQYF. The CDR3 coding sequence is TGTGCCAGCAGCCTAACAGGGGGCGAGCAGTACTTC.

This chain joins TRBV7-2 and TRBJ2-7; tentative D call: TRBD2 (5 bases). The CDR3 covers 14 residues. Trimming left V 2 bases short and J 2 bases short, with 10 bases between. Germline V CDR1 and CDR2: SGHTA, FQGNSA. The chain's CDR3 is CASSLSGATYEQYF. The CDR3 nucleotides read TGTGCCAGCAGCTTAAGCGGAGCAACCTACGAGCAGTACTTC.